This TCR beta chain was captured in a study of persistence of HIV-infected CD4 T cells. Study results and caveats: Degenerate expanded CDR3beta sequences were enriched among CMV- and Gag-responding cells.

With regard to this clone: Antigen: not known.

The stimulus was lysate of CMV-infected fibroblasts, 10 ug/mL. Sorting selected CD4+ T cells upregulating both CD40 ligand and CD69. CD4+ T cell counts exceeded 400 cells/uL; CMV serology was positive. This was the immunoSEQ version 4 assay in survey mode. Clones were read by immunoSEQ multiplex PCR, and TCRdb kept only the in-frame ones, dropping some. The top ten clones hold 19% of a sample with thousands of clones, 60% to 70% of them seen once. Sequencing was performed on CD4+ T cells sorted from PBMCs after approximately 19-hour stimulation, taken from a patient who received antiretroviral therapy. This TCR derives from an adult man with HIV who was CMV-seropositive.

The chain's CDR3 is CASSSRGTNEKLFF. In DNA, the CDR3 is TGTGCCAGCAGTTCCCGGGGAACTAATGAAAAACTGTTTTTT. This sequence joins TRBV3-1 (or the pseudogene TRBV3-2) and TRBJ1-4; D gene unclear. Between the trimmed V and J ends, which lost 6 bases and 1 base, there was a span of 9 bases. Per the germline V gene, CDR1 is LGHDT and CDR2 is YNNKEL (reference sequence). The CDR3 is 14 residues long.